The present entry profiles one T cell receptor beta chain with its context. Sequencing used immunoSEQ multiplex PCR; TCRdb keeps in-frame clones, though not all of them. The profile shows tens of thousands of clones, 80% to 90% of them singletons. V was pared by 4 bases and J by 4 bases, with 6 bases of the junction left unmatched. Germline V CDR1 and CDR2: MGHDK, SYGVNS. This CDR3 has 15 residues. This sample is part of a study of OX40 agonist ivuxolimab in advanced cancers. The chain couples TRBV25-1 to TRBJ1-4; 7 nucleotides match TRBD1. This sequence originates from an adult with an advanced solid tumor such as melanoma, head and neck, liver or kidney cancer. The sequences come from CD4+ or CD8+ T cells sorted from blood, collected in a trial of the OX40 agonist ivuxolimab. Here the CDR3 DNA reads TGTGCCAGCAGTGTAGGGACAGCCCTTAATGAAAAACTGTTTTTT. Amino acid sequence: CASSVGTALNEKLFF.